This T cell receptor beta chain was observed in a study of OX40 agonist ivuxolimab in advanced cancers. Study summary: Patients' therapy was ivuxolimab, an antibody that acts as an agonist of OX40 (CD134). Hepatocellular carcinoma, melanoma, renal cell or head and neck cancer affected the dose-escalation patients.

From germline, CDR1 is SGHDN and CDR2 FVKESK. V was shortened by 1 base and J by 8 bases, with 21 bases between the two germline ends. The CDR3 runs to 17 residues. TCRdb keeps only in-frame clones here, not all; method: immunoSEQ multiplex PCR. The repertoire has about 83,000 clones, roughly 83% of them found once; the top ten carry around 7.8%. The input for sequencing was CD4+ or CD8+ T cells sorted from blood, taken in a trial of the OX40 agonist ivuxolimab. The V gene is TRBV14, the J gene TRBJ2-1; tentatively, D is TRBD2 (6 bases). This clonotype originated in an adult with an advanced solid tumor such as melanoma, head and neck, liver or kidney cancer. The CDR3 is CASSQALAFYGFDEQFF. CDR3 DNA sequence: TGTGCCAGCAGCCAAGCCCTAGCGTTCTACGGATTCGATGAGCAGTTCTTC.